This T cell receptor (beta chain) came from a study of blood T cell repertoires in COVID-19. Here immunoSEQ multiplex PCR was the method, and the copy in TCRdb shows in-frame clones only, minus some. The sample includes approximately 93,000 clones, 60% to 85% of them seen just once. Per germline, CDR1 MDHEN and CDR2 SYDVKM. Losses at the gene ends were 2 bases for V and 8 bases for J; bases not matched to a gene: 4. This CDR3 has 15 residues. The V gene is TRBV28, the J gene TRBJ1-4; 11 nucleotides line up with TRBD1. The sequencing input was peripheral blood. This TCR derives from an elderly woman with acute or convalescent COVID-19. The CDR3 loop is CASSLGGDRGEKLFF. The CDR3 DNA is TGTGCCAGCAGTTTAGGAGGGGACAGGGGGGAAAAACTGTTTTTT.